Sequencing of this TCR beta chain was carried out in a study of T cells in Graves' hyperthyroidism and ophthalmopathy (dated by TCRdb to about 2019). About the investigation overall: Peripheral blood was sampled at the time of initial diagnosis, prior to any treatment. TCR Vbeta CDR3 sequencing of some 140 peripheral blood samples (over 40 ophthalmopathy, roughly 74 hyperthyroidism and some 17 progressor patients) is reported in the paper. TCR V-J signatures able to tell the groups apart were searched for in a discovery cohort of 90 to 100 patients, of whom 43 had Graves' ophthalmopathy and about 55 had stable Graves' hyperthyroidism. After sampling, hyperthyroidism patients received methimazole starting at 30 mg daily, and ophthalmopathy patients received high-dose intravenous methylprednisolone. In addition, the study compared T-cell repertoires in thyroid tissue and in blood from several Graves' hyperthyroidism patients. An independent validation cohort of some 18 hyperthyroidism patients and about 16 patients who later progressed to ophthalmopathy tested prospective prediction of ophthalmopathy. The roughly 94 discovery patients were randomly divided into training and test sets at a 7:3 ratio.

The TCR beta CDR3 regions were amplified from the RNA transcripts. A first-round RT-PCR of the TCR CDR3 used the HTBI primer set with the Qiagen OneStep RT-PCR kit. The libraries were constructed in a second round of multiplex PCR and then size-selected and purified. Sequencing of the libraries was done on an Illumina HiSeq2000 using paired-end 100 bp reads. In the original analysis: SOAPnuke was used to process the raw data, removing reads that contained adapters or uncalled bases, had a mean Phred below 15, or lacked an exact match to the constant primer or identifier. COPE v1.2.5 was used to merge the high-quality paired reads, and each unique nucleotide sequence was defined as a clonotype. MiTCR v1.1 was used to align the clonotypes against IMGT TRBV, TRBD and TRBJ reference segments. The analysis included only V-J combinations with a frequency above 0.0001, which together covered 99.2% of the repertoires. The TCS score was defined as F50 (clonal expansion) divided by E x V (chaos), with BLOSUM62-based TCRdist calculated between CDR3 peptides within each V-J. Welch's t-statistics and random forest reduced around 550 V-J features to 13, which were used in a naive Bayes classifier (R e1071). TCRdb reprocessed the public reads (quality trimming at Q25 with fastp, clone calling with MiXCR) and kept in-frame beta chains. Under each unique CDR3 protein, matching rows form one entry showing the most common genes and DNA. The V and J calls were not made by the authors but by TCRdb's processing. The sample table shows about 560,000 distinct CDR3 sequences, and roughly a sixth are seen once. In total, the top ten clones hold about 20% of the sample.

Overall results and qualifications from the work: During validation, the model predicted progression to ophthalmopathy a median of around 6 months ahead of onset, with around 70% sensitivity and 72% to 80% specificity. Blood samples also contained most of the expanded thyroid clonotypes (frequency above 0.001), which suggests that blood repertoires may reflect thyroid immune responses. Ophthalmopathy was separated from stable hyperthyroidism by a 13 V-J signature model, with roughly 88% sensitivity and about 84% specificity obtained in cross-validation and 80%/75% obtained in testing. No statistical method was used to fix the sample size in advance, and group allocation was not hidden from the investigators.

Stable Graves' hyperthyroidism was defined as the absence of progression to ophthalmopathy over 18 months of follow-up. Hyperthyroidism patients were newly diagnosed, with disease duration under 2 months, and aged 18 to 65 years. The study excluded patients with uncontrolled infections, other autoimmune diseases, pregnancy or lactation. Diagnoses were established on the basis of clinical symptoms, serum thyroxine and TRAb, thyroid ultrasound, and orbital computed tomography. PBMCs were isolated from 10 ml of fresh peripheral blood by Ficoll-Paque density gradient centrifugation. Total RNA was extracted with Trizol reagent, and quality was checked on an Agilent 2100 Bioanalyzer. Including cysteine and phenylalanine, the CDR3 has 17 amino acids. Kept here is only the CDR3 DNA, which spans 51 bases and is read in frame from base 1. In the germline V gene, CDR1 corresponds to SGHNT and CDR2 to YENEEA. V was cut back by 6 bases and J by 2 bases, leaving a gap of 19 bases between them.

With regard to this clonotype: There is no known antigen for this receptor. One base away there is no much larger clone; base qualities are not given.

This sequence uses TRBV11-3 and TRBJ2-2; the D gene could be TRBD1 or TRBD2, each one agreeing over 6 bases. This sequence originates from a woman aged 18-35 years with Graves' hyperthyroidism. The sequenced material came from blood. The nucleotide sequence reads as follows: TGTGCCAGCAGTTGGGGGGCCGGGACAACCAACACCGGGGAGCTGTTTTTT. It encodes CASSWGAGTTNTGELFF.